This T cell receptor (beta chain) was sequenced during a study of T cell changes during pregnancy in multiple sclerosis. The V and J ends lost 5 bases and 0 bases respectively, with 12 bases between them. The V gene's germline CDR1 is SGHNT and CDR2 YENEEA. This CDR3 comprises 15 residues. Profiled with immunoSEQ multiplex PCR; TCRdb holds only in-frame clones, not every one. This table has approximately 70,000 clones, over 80% appearing once. The specimen comprised CD4+ T cells from peripheral blood mononuclear cells, sampled before pregnancy. The chain uses TRBV11-3 and TRBJ2-3; the D gene is possibly TRBD1 (6 bases). The source is a female donor with multiple sclerosis, enrolled in a pregnancy study. This CDR3 reads CASSALGGSTDTQYF. The DNA of the CDR3 is TGTGCCAGCAGCGCCTTAGGGGGAAGCACAGATACGCAGTATTTT.